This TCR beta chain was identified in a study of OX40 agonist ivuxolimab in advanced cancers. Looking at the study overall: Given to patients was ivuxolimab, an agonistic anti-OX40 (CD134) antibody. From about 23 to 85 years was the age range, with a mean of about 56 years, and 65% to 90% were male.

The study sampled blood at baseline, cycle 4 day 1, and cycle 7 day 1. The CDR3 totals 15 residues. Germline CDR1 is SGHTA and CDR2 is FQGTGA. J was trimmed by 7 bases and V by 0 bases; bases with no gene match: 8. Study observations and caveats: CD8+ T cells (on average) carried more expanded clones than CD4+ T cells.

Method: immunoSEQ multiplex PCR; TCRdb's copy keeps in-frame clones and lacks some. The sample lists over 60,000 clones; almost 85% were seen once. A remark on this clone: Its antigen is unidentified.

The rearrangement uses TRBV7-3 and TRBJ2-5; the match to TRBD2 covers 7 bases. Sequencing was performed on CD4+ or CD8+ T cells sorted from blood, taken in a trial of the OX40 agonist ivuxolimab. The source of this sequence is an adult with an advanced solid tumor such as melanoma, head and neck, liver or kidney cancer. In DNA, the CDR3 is TGTGCCAGCAGCTTAACTAGCGGCCCGGGGGGGACCCAGTACTTC. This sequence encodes CASSLTSGPGGTQYF.